This T cell receptor (beta chain) emerged from a study of metastatic and nonmetastatic thyroid tumors. The entire patient cohort was treatment-naive prior to thyroid surgery. Through MiXCR, TCRdb re-clonotyped the PCR reads. Of several thousand clones in the sample, just under 30% were seen once. Germline CDR1 reads ENHRY; CDR2 reads SYGVKD. The CDR3 loop spans 13 amino acids. Trimming shortened V by 6 bases and J by 2 bases, and 10 bases separated the two germline ends. The source material was tumor tissue. The TCR was taken from a female donor with papillary thyroid cancer or a benign thyroid nodule (not recorded which). Some clones in this sample may be carry-over from other donors' samples. This rearrangement joins TRBV10-3 to TRBJ1-1, with D uncertain. The chain's CDR3 is CAIRPSGNTEAFF. DNA for the CDR3: TGTGCCATCAGACCGTCAGGAAACACTGAAGCTTTCTTT.